This TCR beta chain was captured by sequencing in a study of blood T cells in healthy people across ages. It was with a sample-barcoded 5' primer and a J-beta primer mix that a second PCR of roughly 6 to 12 cycles was run. A tag from a template-switch adaptor with 12 random nucleotides marked each cDNA molecule. TCRdb used MiXCR to reprocess the 5' RACE reads, holding one entry per CDR3 protein. The table includes about 1,500,000 distinct CDR3 sequences, approximately 38% detected once. As regards this clonotype: Its cognate antigen is unknown.

Trimming shortened V by 2 bases and J by 9 bases, and 11 bases separated the two germline ends. CDR1 MNHEY and CDR2 SVGAGI come from the germline V gene. The CDR3 loop spans 14 amino acids. Notes on the study in general: In long-lived donors, naive CD4+ cell counts and diversity exceeded those of aged donors.

The J gene is TRBJ1-6, the V gene TRBV6-5; D ambiguous. Sample: blood. The source of this sequence is a woman under 30 in good health. Written as DNA, the CDR3 is TGTGCCAGCAGTTACGATGGAATCGGTTCACCCCTCCACTTT. Its translation is CASSYDGIGSPLHF.